The 4 T cell receptor beta chains in this list originate from one sample, sequenced in a study of T cells after yellow fever vaccination. TCRdb fed the 5' RACE reads into MiXCR, producing one record per CDR3 protein. The table lists 150,000 to 200,000 distinct CDR3 sequences, around 9.3% of them singletons. This specimen was CD8+ T cells sorted from PBMCs, taken 45 days after the yellow fever booster vaccination. These TCRs come from a man aged 18-30 years who received the YFV17D yellow fever vaccine.

V usage is TRBV12-3 or TRBV12-4 and J usage is TRBJ1-5; maybe TRBD1 (5 bases). This CDR3 is 12 amino acids long. Trimming pared 6 bases from V and 5 bases from J, leaving 8 bases between. The DNA for the CDR3 is TGTGCCAGCAGCCAGACAGATCAGCCCCAGCATTTT. This translates into CASSQTDQPQHF.

Only a few counts were recorded for this clonotype. This rearrangement joins TRBV28 to TRBJ2-1, with TRBD2 matching over 12 bases. Germline trimming cut 6 bases from V and 9 bases from J; bases unmatched to any gene: 9. This CDR3 is built from 15 residues. Germline-derived CDR1 and CDR2 are MDHEN and SYDVKM. The CDR3 spells CASSPPSGGAGEQFF. The CDR3 region has the DNA TGTGCCAGCAGCCCTCCTAGCGGGGGGGCGGGTGAGCAGTTCTTC.

A remark on this clonotype: A single base separates this from a much larger clone, so it may be a read error. This chain links TRBV7-2 with TRBJ2-7; D is uncertain. CDR3 length: 11 amino acids. Germline V gene lookup returns CDR1 SGHTA and CDR2 FQGNSA. Trimming took 5 bases from V and 0 from J, leaving 2 bases between them. The chain's CDR3 is CASSISYEQYF. The CDR3 region has the DNA TGTGCCAGCAGCATCTCCTACGAGCAGTACTTC.

This clonotype appeared a few times. This chain uses TRBV3-1 with TRBJ1-6; the D is unclear. Germline V gene lookup returns CDR1 LGHDT and CDR2 YNNKEL (reference sequence). V gave up 0 bases and J gave up 10 bases, with 13 bases separating them. The CDR3 has 15 amino acids. Here the CDR3 reads CASSQDSGRSSPLHF. CDR3 in DNA: TGTGCCAGCAGCCAAGATTCCGGCAGGTCCTCACCCCTCCACTTT.